These 22 T cell receptor beta chains originate from one sample sequenced in a study of cytomegalovirus exposure and HLA in healthy donors. Vbeta (60) and Jbeta (13) primers were used in the PCR. Sequenced by immunoSEQ multiplex PCR; TCRdb stores in-frame clones only, minus some. The sample yields some 140,000 clones, more than 60% seen once. Sequenced sample: PBMCs. The source of these receptors is a woman between 50 and 59 years old in good health and CMV-seropositive.

This chain joins TRBV29-1 and TRBJ2-7, with 7 bases lining up with TRBD2. Germline values: CDR1 SQVTM, CDR2 ANQGSEA. J was trimmed by 2 bases and V by 4 bases; bases with no gene match: 11. The length of the CDR3 is 15 residues. The CDR3 region is CSVAGRAGPTYEQYF. The CDR3 coding sequence is TGCAGCGTTGCGGGCCGAGCGGGGCCGACCTACGAGCAGTACTTC.

This rearrangement joins TRBV9 to TRBJ2-7, with 12 bases fitting TRBD2. The V gene end was trimmed by 0 bases and the J gene end by 3 bases; junction bases not matched to a gene: 1. This CDR3 spans 15 amino acids. Germline assignment: CDR1 SGDLS and CDR2 YYNGEE. Here the CDR3 reads CASSVGLAGDYEQYF. DNA for the CDR3: TGTGCCAGCAGCGTAGGACTAGCGGGGGACTACGAGCAGTACTTC.

The chain is built from TRBV10-1 and TRBJ2-7; 8 nucleotides match TRBD1. The ends lost 0 bases at V and 5 bases at J; junction bases unmatched: 9. CDR3 length: 16 residues. Germline values: CDR1 WNHNN, CDR2 SYGVQD (reference sequence). The CDR3 loop reads CASSESFAPQGDEQYF. The CDR3 nucleotides read TGCGCCAGCAGTGAGTCTTTTGCCCCACAGGGGGACGAGCAGTACTTC.

The rearrangement links TRBV5-1 to TRBJ2-3; 10 bases line up with TRBD2. Trimming at V came to 4 bases and at J to 6 bases, leaving 11 bases not matched to a gene. The V gene's germline CDR1 is SGHRS and CDR2 YFSETQ. CDR3 length: 16 residues. The CDR3 DNA is TGCGCCAGCAGCGGAACTAGCGGGGATAGTCGGGATACGCAGTATTTT. It translates to CASSGTSGDSRDTQYF.

The J gene is TRBJ2-5, the V gene TRBV7-3, with TRBD1 matching over 7 bases. CDR1 SGHTA and CDR2 FQGTGA come from the germline V gene. J was trimmed by 2 bases and V by 5 bases; bases with no gene match: 5. The CDR3 is 14 residues long. The CDR3 DNA sequence: TGTGCCAGCAGCCAGACAGGGTTTCAAGAGACCCAGTACTTC. Translated, it gives CASSQTGFQETQYF.

This clone was observed a handful of times. The V call is TRBV7-2, the J call TRBJ2-3; D might be TRBD1 (5 bases). The germline V gene has CDR1 SGHTA and CDR2 FQGNSA. The CDR3 is made up of 17 amino acids. The V gene lost 3 bases and the J gene lost 7 bases, with 23 bases spanning the gap. Here the CDR3 DNA reads TGTGCCAGCAGCTTCATGCCGAAACAGGCAATAGGGTATACGCAGTATTTT. As protein: CASSFMPKQAIGYTQYF. The complete variable domain, with remaining parts taken from reference TRBV7-2 and TRBJ2-3, reads GAGVSQSPSNKVTEKGKDVELRCDPISGHTALYWYRQSLGQGLEFLIYFQGNSAPDKSGLPSDRFSAERTGGSVSTLTIQRTQQEDSAVYLCASSFMPKQAIGYTQYFGPGTRLTVL.

For the CDR3, the DNA is TGTGCCATCAGTGAGTCGATAGCGGGGGTCATCAACACCGGGGAGCTGTTTTTT. Amino acids: CAISESIAGVINTGELFF. The chain couples TRBV10-3 to TRBJ2-2, with 9 bases lining up with TRBD2. Trimming cost V 0 bases and J 2 bases; bases outside gene matches: 7. Germline CDR1 reads ENHRY; CDR2 reads SYGVKD. This CDR3 contains 18 residues.

The chain recombines TRBV27 with TRBJ1-1, with a possible D match to TRBD1 (5 bases). Germline CDR1 reads MNHEY; CDR2 reads SMNVEV (reference sequence). The germline V and J ends were trimmed by 8 bases and 3 bases, with 13 bases remaining between them. The CDR3 runs to 13 residues. The CDR3 sequence: CASGAIEDTEAFF. CDR3 nucleotides: TGTGCCAGCGGGGCGATTGAGGACACTGAAGCTTTCTTT.

The chain carries TRBV5-1 and TRBJ2-7; 8 bases line up with TRBD2. The germline gives CDR1 SGHRS, CDR2 YFSETQ. The CDR3 is made up of 12 amino acids. V lost 1 base, J lost 7 bases, and 1 base stayed unmatched. The CDR3 loop is CASSLTGGEQYF. The CDR3 DNA reads as TGCGCCAGCAGCTTGACGGGAGGGGAGCAGTACTTC.

This chain links TRBV4-2 with TRBJ1-6; D gene ambiguous. Germline V CDR1 and CDR2: LGHNA, YNFKEQ. V was trimmed by 4 bases and J by 7 bases, leaving 11 bases between them. The CDR3 is 14 residues long. CDR3 protein: CASSRGGPNSPLHF. CDR3 sequence (DNA): TGTGCCAGCAGCCGGGGAGGGCCGAATTCACCCCTCCACTTT.

The rearrangement joins TRBV9 to TRBJ1-6; D is ambiguous. The CDR3 runs 15 residues. In germline, CDR1 is SGDLS, CDR2 YYNGEE. Trimming took 4 bases from V and 0 from J, leaving 8 bases between them. CDR3 region: CASSWSSSYNSPLHF. The DNA for the CDR3 is TGTGCCAGCAGCTGGTCTAGCTCCTATAATTCACCCCTCCACTTT.

V gene TRBV2 combines with J gene TRBJ1-2; D remains ambiguous. CDR1 is SNHLY and CDR2 is FYNNEI in the germline V gene. This CDR3 contains 13 residues. V was cut by 8 bases and J by 2 bases, with 12 bases left in between. Here the CDR3 DNA reads TGTGCCAGCTCGCCACAGAAGAACTATGGCTACACCTTC. This gives the protein CASSPQKNYGYTF. The full variable domain, its missing parts supplied by reference TRBV2 and TRBJ1-2, is EPEVTQTPSHQVTQMGQEVILRCVPISNHLYFYWYRQILGQKVEFLVSFYNNEISEKSEIFDDQFSVERPDGSNFTLKIRSTKLEDSAMYFCASSPQKNYGYTFGSGTRLTVV.

The chain links TRBV19 to TRBJ2-6, with TRBD1 matching over 10 bases. Trimming at V came to 3 bases and at J to 0 bases, leaving 8 bases not matched to a gene. This CDR3 has 19 residues. Germline V CDR1 and CDR2: LNHDA, SQIVND (reference sequence). CDR3 loop: CASSIPATGGGSGANVLTF. CDR3 nucleotides: TGTGCCAGTAGTATCCCCGCGACAGGGGGCGGCTCTGGGGCCAACGTCCTGACTTTC. Variable domain in full (rest from reference TRBV19 and TRBJ2-6): DGGITQSPKYLFRKEGQNVTLSCEQNLNHDAMYWYRQDPGQGLRLIYYSQIVNDFQKGDIAEGYSVSREKKESFPLTVTSAQKNPTAFYLCASSIPATGGGSGANVLTFGAGSRLTVL.

Here the CDR3 DNA reads TGCGCCAGCAGCCAAGGGACAGGGAGCGGTTCCTACGAGCAGTACTTC. Encoded protein: CASSQGTGSGSYEQYF. The chain recombines TRBV4-3 with TRBJ2-7, with TRBD1 matching 8 bases. The V and J ends lost 1 base and 1 base, in that order; junction bases with no gene match: 6. Germline CDR1 and CDR2: LGHNA and YSLEER. The CDR3 contains 16 residues.

The chain links TRBV20-1 to TRBJ1-2, with D unresolved. The CDR3 runs to 10 residues. Germline assignment: CDR1 DFQATT and CDR2 SNEGSKA (reference sequence). The CDR3 protein is CVKGGYGYTF. The CDR3 bases are TGCGTAAAAGGAGGATATGGCTACACCTTC.

V gene TRBV5-5 combines with J gene TRBJ2-7, with a possible D match to TRBD1 (5 bases). The V and J ends lost 5 bases and 6 bases respectively, with 15 bases between them. The length of the CDR3 is 13 residues. Looked up from germline, CDR1 is SGHKS and CDR2 is YYEKEE (reference sequence). Here the CDR3 DNA reads TGTGCCAGCAGTTCGGACATTTCGGGCGAGCAGTACTTC. Its protein product is CASSSDISGEQYF.

The gene calls are TRBV6-5 and TRBJ1-2; unclear D gene. CDR1 is MNHEY, CDR2 SVGAGI, per germline. V was shortened by 0 bases and J by 5 bases, with 7 bases between the two germline ends. CDR3 length: 13 amino acids. Here the CDR3 DNA reads TGTGCCAGCAGTTACTCGAGGAGTTATGGCTACACCTTC. This encodes CASSYSRSYGYTF.

This clone appeared a few times. The chain has TRBV4-1 and TRBJ1-1, with no clear D. The CDR3 has 14 residues. V was pared by 4 bases and J by 0 bases, with 9 bases between. The V gene's germline CDR1 is MGHRA and CDR2 YSYEKL. CDR3 residues: CASSPRGLNTEAFF. CDR3 sequence (DNA): TGCGCCAGCAGCCCCCGAGGCTTGAACACTGAAGCTTTCTTT.

The rearrangement uses TRBV25-1 and TRBJ2-2, with 7 bases matching TRBD2. Germline V gene data show CDR1 as MGHDK and CDR2 as SYGVNS. Germline trimming cut 2 bases from V and 4 bases from J; bases unmatched to any gene: 7. The CDR3 is 16 residues long. Written as DNA, the CDR3 is TGTGCCAGCAGTGAAATGGGGTGGGAGGGCACCGGGGAGCTGTTTTTT. This sequence encodes CASSEMGWEGTGELFF.

This rearrangement joins TRBV7-6 to TRBJ1-1; D is possibly TRBD1 (5 bases). The germline V gene encodes CDR1 SGHVS and CDR2 FNYEAQ. CDR3 length: 14 amino acids. V was clipped by 5 bases and J by 7 bases, with 17 bases between them. CDR3: CASSNLAGEGEAFF. CDR3 DNA sequence: TGTGCCAGCAGCAATTTGGCGGGGGAGGGTGAAGCTTTCTTT.

The V gene is TRBV2, the J gene TRBJ2-2; 9 bases line up with TRBD1. CDR1 SNHLY and CDR2 FYNNEI come from the germline V gene. The CDR3 has 17 residues. V lost 6 bases to trimming and J lost 4 bases; unmatched junction nucleotides: 12. CDR3 amino acids: CASSTPRGTGSTGELFF. CDR3 sequence (DNA): TGTGCCAGCAGCACCCCCCGCGGGACAGGGAGCACCGGGGAGCTGTTTTTT. The full variable domain, in which reference TRBV2 and TRBJ2-2 provide the parts outside the CDR3, is EPEVTQTPSHQVTQMGQEVILRCVPISNHLYFYWYRQILGQKVEFLVSFYNNEISEKSEIFDDQFSVERPDGSNFTLKIRSTKLEDSAMYFCASSTPRGTGSTGELFFGEGSRLTVL.

This chain connects TRBV2 to TRBJ1-5; D may be TRBD1 (6 bases). Germline loops: CDR1 SNHLY, CDR2 FYNNEI. This CDR3 contains 15 residues. The V and J ends lost 3 bases and 0 bases respectively, with 9 bases between them. The CDR3 DNA sequence: TGTGCCAGCAGTGAGGACAGTAATAGCAATCAGCCCCAGCATTTT. This sequence encodes CASSEDSNSNQPQHF.